The 19 T cell receptor beta chains given below trace back to one sample, sequenced in a study of CXCR3-negative and CXCR3-positive naive CD8 T cells. The TRB libraries of cDNA were built by UMI-labeled 5' RACE. TCRdb re-called the 5' RACE reads, yielding one record per CDR3 amino acid sequence without DNA. This sample lists 55,000 to 70,000 distinct CDR3 sequences; its ten largest clones have approximately 0.76%. These receptors are not linked to any known antigen. Findings and limits, study-wide: Naive CXCR3-positive cells had TRB CDR3s more hydrophobic than those of CXCR3-negative naive cells.

The sequencing sample was made of naive CXCR3+ CD8+ T cells from blood. Subset defined: CD45RO-CCR7+CD27+CD95- naive CD8+ T cells expressing CXCR3 (TNR3+). These TCRs come from a human donor in good health. Some clones in this sample may be carry-over from other donors' samples.

The V call is TRBV6-2 or TRBV6-3, the J call TRBJ2-5; TCRdb lists TRBD2, though no DNA is available to test this call. This CDR3 has 17 amino acids. CDR1 and CDR2 from the germline V gene are MNHEY and SVGEGT. The CDR3 protein is CASSYSGSGTIWETQYF.

This rearrangement joins TRBV7-3 to TRBJ1-1. This CDR3 has 16 amino acids. Germline V CDR1 and CDR2: SGHTA, FQGTGA. The CDR3 sequence: CASSLLGSTMNTEAFF.

This CDR3 reads CASSESIGNTEAFF. This chain uses TRBV10-2 with TRBJ1-1. Germline lookup yields CDR1 WSHSY and CDR2 SAAADI. The CDR3 extends over 14 amino acids.

This sequence joins TRBV29-1 and TRBJ2-7; there is no DNA to check the TCRdb D call of TRBD2. In germline, CDR1 is SQVTM, CDR2 ANQGSEA. This CDR3 region has 13 residues. The CDR3: CSVRESGLYEQYF.

This chain uses TRBV12-3 or TRBV12-4 with TRBJ2-2; TCRdb designates TRBD2, a call that cannot be tested without DNA. The CDR3 contains 12 residues. CDR3 protein: CAKAGNSGELFF.

This chain connects TRBV10-3 to TRBJ2-1. Germline CDR1 and CDR2: ENHRY and SYGVKD. The CDR3 runs to 12 residues. The CDR3 is CAISETSDEQFF.

The chain links TRBV20-1 to TRBJ2-5. This CDR3 is built from 14 residues. Germline V lookup: CDR1 DFQATT, CDR2 SNEGSKA (reference sequence). The CDR3 sequence: CSARAGDSQETQYF.

This rearrangement joins TRBV12-3 or TRBV12-4 to TRBJ2-7; TCRdb proposes TRBD2, but this gene call is untestable without DNA. The CDR3 consists of 14 residues. This chain's CDR3 is CASSPPDNTYEQYF.

V gene TRBV29-1 combines with J gene TRBJ1-2; TCRdb outputs TRBD1, but without DNA this stays unchecked. The CDR3 sequence is 13 residues long. Germline V gene sequence: CDR1 SQVTM, CDR2 ANQGSEA. The chain's CDR3 is CSVWDRVAYGYTF.

The rearrangement joins TRBV11-3 to TRBJ2-6; TCRdb selects TRBD1, and the lack of DNA leaves this call unchecked. In germline, CDR1 is SGHNT, CDR2 YENEEA. The CDR3 consists of 16 residues. CDR3 residues: CASSPRDSSGANVLTF.

The V gene is TRBV7-9, the J gene TRBJ2-5; the D gene TCRdb calls, TRBD1, cannot be checked with no DNA. The CDR3 length is 14 residues. Germline CDR1 and CDR2: SEHNR and FQNEAQ (reference sequence). CDR3 sequence: CASSLVRGEETQYF.

This chain joins TRBV6-5 and TRBJ2-2. The CDR3 length is 13 residues. Germline CDR1 MNHEY, CDR2 SVGAGI. The CDR3 sequence: CASSYSNTGELFF.

The rearrangement uses TRBV29-1 and TRBJ2-2; TCRdb lists TRBD1, though no DNA is available to test this call. CDR1 SQVTM and CDR2 ANQGSEA come from the germline V gene. CDR3 length: 17 amino acids. CDR3 loop: CSVDIPTGGRHTGELFF.

The rearrangement links TRBV5-1 to TRBJ2-3. The CDR3 covers 14 residues. Germline V gene lookup returns CDR1 SGHRS and CDR2 YFSETQ. The CDR3 reads CASSLEAVADTQYF. Supplemented by reference TRBV5-1 and TRBJ2-3, the full variable domain reads KAGVTQTPRYLIKTRGQQVTLSCSPISGHRSVSWYQQTPGQGLQFLFEYFSETQRNKGNFPGRFSGRQFSNSRSEMNVSTLELGDSALYLCASSLEAVADTQYFGPGTRLTVL.

This rearrangement joins TRBV19 to TRBJ2-7; TCRdb's D call, TRBD1, is unchecked because there is no DNA. This CDR3 spans 14 amino acids. Looked up from germline, CDR1 is LNHDA and CDR2 is SQIVND (reference sequence). CDR3 sequence: CASSARDWAYEQYF. Drawing the rest from reference TRBV19 and TRBJ2-7, the complete variable domain is DGGITQSPKYLFRKEGQNVTLSCEQNLNHDAMYWYRQDPGQGLRLIYYSQIVNDFQKGDIAEGYSVSREKKESFPLTVTSAQKNPTAFYLCASSARDWAYEQYFGPGTRLTVT.

The rearrangement joins TRBV7-6 to TRBJ2-2; the D call of TRBD1 rests on TCRdb alone, since no DNA is present to check it. The CDR3 loop spans 15 amino acids. CDR1 is SGHVS, CDR2 FNYEAQ, per germline. This CDR3 reads CASSSFGPGTGELFF.

The chain carries TRBV30 and TRBJ2-2; the D gene TCRdb calls, TRBD2, cannot be checked with no DNA. The CDR3 contains 14 residues. Germline CDR1 GTSNPN, CDR2 SVGIG (reference sequence). This CDR3 reads CAWSPGPNTGELFF.

This chain links TRBV29-1 with TRBJ2-1; TCRdb proposes TRBD2, but this gene call is untestable without DNA. Germline lookup yields CDR1 SQVTM and CDR2 ANQGSEA. The CDR3 is 11 amino acids. Here the CDR3 reads CSVRQRNEQFF.

The chain uses TRBV7-3 and TRBJ2-1; checking the TCRdb D call of TRBD2 is not possible without DNA. In germline, CDR1 is SGHTA, CDR2 FQGTGA. The CDR3 runs to 18 residues. CDR3 region: CASSPRTSGGASYNEQFF.